This paragraph covers one T cell receptor (beta chain) sequence. Its specificity is unknown. After removal of 4 bases from V and 4 bases from J, the junction contained 9 bases not matched to a gene. Germline CDR1 reads MNHEY; CDR2 reads SMNVEV (reference sequence). The CDR3 sequence is 15 residues long. The data were taken from a study of cytomegalovirus exposure and HLA in healthy donors. Overall study results and limits: The number of N-insertions in an Asian-associated ancestry cluster was reportedly below the approximately 680-donor mean in a later analysis. In a later analysis, HLA-associated beta chains showed higher expansion and lower generation probabilities than comparable chains. A missense DCLRE1C variant was associated with V- and J-gene trimming of TCR beta chains in a later analysis, and an independent cohort replicated the association.

Amplification used 60 Vbeta primers and 13 Jbeta primers. Under the authors' procedure: In a later analysis, of around 80 million unique beta chains, approximately 10 million appeared in at least two donors. The protocol was immunoSEQ multiplex PCR, while the TCRdb copy is restricted to in-frame clones and leaves out a portion. V and J calls and clone size are given by that table; D and trimming were obtained from the DNA. The sample carries about 120,000 clones, about 76% recorded once. This receptor was obtained from a man aged 60 to 69 in good health and CMV-seropositive. The specimen sequenced was PBMCs. This chain joins TRBV27 and TRBJ2-7; the match to TRBD1 covers 8 bases. The CDR3 region is CASSSGQGSQYEQYF. Written as DNA, the CDR3 is TGTGCCAGCAGTTCAGGACAGGGAAGCCAATACGAGCAGTACTTC.